Shown below are 9 T cell receptor beta chains from a single sample sequenced in a study of T cell responses to AZD1222 COVID-19 vaccine. Profiling relied on immunoSEQ multiplex PCR, and the TCRdb table lists in-frame clones only, not all of them. The sample carries just under 90,000 clones, about 86% recorded once. Here the sequenced sample was peripheral blood, taken on day 0 of MenACWY control vaccination. Source of these receptors: an adult in good health.

The rearrangement joins TRBV5-5 to TRBJ1-5; no definite D call. The germline CDR1 and CDR2 sequences are SGHKS and YYEKEE (reference sequence). The CDR3 length is 14 residues. Trimming stripped 0 bases from V and 5 bases from J, with 9 bases between. CDR3 region: CASSLEGTYQPQHF. The CDR3 DNA follows: TGTGCCAGCAGCTTGGAGGGAACCTATCAGCCCCAGCATTTT.

The rearrangement joins TRBV15 to TRBJ1-6; TRBD1 aligns across 10 bases. V shed 4 bases, J shed 5 bases, and the junction held 5 bases outside the gene matches. This CDR3 is built from 16 residues. The germline V gene encodes CDR1 LNHNV and CDR2 YYDKDF (reference sequence). CDR3 sequence (DNA): TGTGCCACCAGCACCCGACAGGGGGCAAATAATTCACCCCTCCACTTT. Its protein product is CATSTRQGANNSPLHF. Drawing the rest from reference TRBV15 and TRBJ1-6, the complete variable domain is DAMVIQNPRYQVTQFGKPVTLSCSQTLNHNVMYWYQQKSSQAPKLLFHYYDKDFNNEADTPDNFQSRRPNTSFCFLDIRSPGLGDTAMYLCATSTRQGANNSPLHFGNGTRLTVT.

This clone was counted between two and nine times. The chain has TRBV30 and TRBJ2-7, with a weak D call TRBD1 (6 bases). The CDR3 length is 12 residues. Germline V gives CDR1 GTSNPN, CDR2 SVGIG (reference sequence). The V end was cut by 4 bases, the J end by 6 bases, with 13 bases between. CDR3 amino acids: CAWMARGGEQYF. The CDR3 bases are TGTGCCTGGATGGCCAGGGGCGGCGAGCAGTACTTC.

The chain joins TRBV12-3 or TRBV12-4 to TRBJ1-4; the D is unclear. V dropped 3 bases and J dropped 7 bases, with 6 bases sitting between them. This CDR3 comprises 12 residues. The CDR3 loop reads CASSFGPEKLFF. The CDR3 nucleotides read TGTGCCAGCAGTTTTGGACCTGAAAAACTGTTTTTT.

The V and J genes are TRBV18 and TRBJ1-5, with D maybe TRBD1 (5 bases). Germline lookup yields CDR1 KGHSH and CDR2 LQKENI. Trimming shortened V by 1 base and J by 4 bases, and 5 bases separated the two germline ends. CDR3 size: 13 residues. This chain's CDR3 is CASSPQGNQPQHF. CDR3 bases: TGTGCCAGCTCACCACAGGGGAATCAGCCCCAGCATTTT.

V and J are TRBV5-1 and TRBJ1-1; weak D call: TRBD1 (5 bases). The CDR3 spans 13 residues. Germline V gene data show CDR1 as SGHRS and CDR2 as YFSETQ. V dropped 4 bases and J dropped 5 bases, with 12 bases sitting between them. Written as DNA, the CDR3 is TGCGCCAGCAGCGATAGTGGGGCGACTGAAGCTTTCTTT. Translation gives CASSDSGATEAFF.

The chain combines TRBV30 with TRBJ1-6; TRBD1 agrees at 8 bases. V dropped 8 bases and J dropped 12; count of bases not matched to a gene: 6. Germline lookup yields CDR1 GTSNPN and CDR2 SVGIG (reference sequence). The CDR3 runs to 11 residues. This CDR3 is CASGQGVPLHF. Written as DNA, the CDR3 is TGTGCCAGTGGACAGGGCGTACCCCTCCACTTT.

The chain uses TRBV7-9 and TRBJ2-7; D is undetermined. V lost 1 base and J lost 4, with 14 bases in between. CDR1 SEHNR and CDR2 FQNEAQ come from the germline V gene (reference sequence). This CDR3 has 15 amino acids. CDR3 loop: CASSLGLEEGYEQYF. For the CDR3, the DNA is TGTGCCAGCAGCTTAGGTTTGGAAGAAGGATACGAGCAGTACTTC.

V gene TRBV28 combines with J gene TRBJ1-2; D remains unclear. Germline assignment: CDR1 MDHEN and CDR2 SYDVKM. This CDR3 has 13 residues. Trimming left V 7 bases short and J 4 bases short, with 13 bases between. The CDR3 DNA reads TGTGCCAGCAACCGGGTCCCTAGCTATGGCTACACCTTC. Amino acids: CASNRVPSYGYTF.